What follows are 30 T cell receptor beta chains derived from one specimen sequenced in a study of human T cells and chemical hapten exposure. TCRdb independently ran MiXCR on the RACE reads; one entry per CDR3 protein. The table shows 65,000 to 90,000 distinct CDR3 sequences, with around 15% occurring only once. Time point meaning: pre-sensitization, week 0. Treatment: therapeutic diphenylcyclopropenone sensitization with weekly scalp DPC. Specimen: whole blood, collected in connection with sensitization to the hapten diphenylcyclopropenone (DPC). Receptors were obtained from a woman in her 50s with alopecia areata. Some clones in this sample may be carry-over from other donors' samples.

The gene calls are TRBV7-8 and TRBJ2-1; 13 bases are a match to TRBD2. This CDR3 region has 16 residues. The germline V gene has CDR1 SGHVS and CDR2 FQNEAQ. The V segment lost 7 bases and the J segment 12 bases; nucleotides outside the gene matches: 15. CDR3 sequence reads: CASTFQPRTSGSRQFF. In DNA, the CDR3 is TGTGCCAGCACCTTTCAACCTCGGACTAGCGGGAGTAGGCAGTTCTTC.

The chain has TRBV29-1 and TRBJ2-1, with 9 bases fitting TRBD1. Germline assignment: CDR1 SQVTM and CDR2 ANQGSEA. The CDR3 spans 16 residues. With 4 bases clipped from V and 5 bases from J, the junction kept 12 bases outside the gene matches. The CDR3 reads CSVVPGQGEGDNEQFF. In DNA form, the CDR3 reads TGCAGCGTTGTCCCGGGACAGGGAGAAGGGGACAATGAGCAGTTCTTC.

Of note for this clonotype: An end of the junction does not agree with germline; a read error may underlie this. This chain connects TRBV20-1 to TRBJ2-5; 10 nucleotides line up with TRBD2. CDR1 is DFQATT and CDR2 is SNEGSKA in the germline V gene (reference sequence). This CDR3 has 15 residues. CDR3 protein: CSVRVAGGTQETQYF. The CDR3 DNA follows: TGCAGTGTTAGAGTAGCGGGAGGCACCCAAGAGACCCAGTACTTC.

The rearrangement uses TRBV28 and TRBJ2-3; the D call may be TRBD1 or TRBD2 (5 bases each). Trimming pared 1 base from V and 7 bases from J, leaving 15 bases between. The CDR3 has 15 residues. In germline, CDR1 is MDHEN, CDR2 SYDVKM. The CDR3 spells CASSLSWDLKNTQYF. The CDR3 DNA sequence: TGTGCCAGCAGTTTATCCTGGGACCTCAAAAATACGCAGTATTTT. Full variable domain (outside the CDR3, taken from reference TRBV28 and TRBJ2-3): DVKVTQSSRYLVKRTGEKVFLECVQDMDHENMFWYRQDPGLGLRLIYFSYDVKMKEKGDIPEGYSVSREKKERFSLILESASTNQTSMYLCASSLSWDLKNTQYFGPGTRLTVL.

This rearrangement joins TRBV2 to TRBJ2-1, with 10 bases matching TRBD2. V lost 1 base to trimming and J lost 7 bases; unmatched junction nucleotides: 7. The CDR3 totals 16 residues. Germline CDR1 and CDR2: SNHLY and FYNNEI. CDR3 DNA sequence: TGTGCCAGCAGTGAAGAAAGAGCGGGAGGGCGAAATGAGCAGTTCTTC. The encoded protein is CASSEERAGGRNEQFF.

The chain carries TRBV7-2 and TRBJ2-1; TRBD2 agrees at 8 bases. J gave up 5 bases and V 1 base, and 4 bases lay outside the gene matches. Germline-derived CDR1 and CDR2 are SGHTA and FQGNSA. CDR3 length: 15 amino acids. As DNA, the CDR3 is TGTGCCAGCAGCTTAGGGACTAGCAGAAACAATGAGCAGTTCTTC. Amino acid sequence: CASSLGTSRNNEQFF.

The genes are TRBV29-1 and TRBJ1-2; the match to TRBD1 covers 9 bases. From germline, CDR1 is SQVTM and CDR2 ANQGSEA. With 5 bases clipped from V and 7 bases from J, the junction kept 5 bases outside the gene matches. The CDR3 length is 12 residues. The CDR3 DNA sequence: TGCAGCGTTTCCGGGACAGGGCTTGGCTACACCTTC. This encodes CSVSGTGLGYTF.

The genes are TRBV20-1 and TRBJ1-1; 9 bases are shared with TRBD1. CDR1 and CDR2 (germline): DFQATT, SNEGSKA (reference sequence). V trimming: 4 bases; J trimming: 1 base; junction bases outside the gene matches: 7. The CDR3 runs 15 residues. The CDR3, as DNA: TGCAGTGCTAAGGAGATGGGACAGGGGAACACTGAAGCTTTCTTT. Translation: CSAKEMGQGNTEAFF.

This clonotype was seen more than once but under ten times. This rearrangement joins TRBV20-1 to TRBJ2-3, with 13 bases fitting TRBD2. Unmatched junction bases numbered 9, after V lost 1 base and J lost 8 bases. The CDR3 runs 16 residues. The germline gives CDR1 DFQATT, CDR2 SNEGSKA (reference sequence). The CDR3 DNA reads as TGCAGTGCTAGAGCCGGGACTAGCGGGAAAGTGGGTACGCAGTATTTT. It codes for CSARAGTSGKVGTQYF.

As concerns this clonotype: Being one base from a much bigger clone, this may be a read error. This rearrangement joins TRBV2 to TRBJ2-5; D gene ambiguous. The CDR3 covers 11 residues. Germline lookup yields CDR1 SNHLY and CDR2 FYNNEI. CDR3 bases: TGTGTCAGCAAAGTGGAAGAGACCCAGTACTTC. This codes for CVSKVEETQYF.

Ten or more counts support this clonotype. The chain joins TRBV6-5 to TRBJ2-6; D possibly corresponds to TRBD2 (6 bases). Germline V CDR1 and CDR2: MNHEY, SVGAGI. The V and J ends lost 6 bases and 2 bases respectively, with 14 bases between them. This CDR3 contains 16 residues. CDR3 coding DNA: TGTGCCAGCAGCGACCGGGGGTCCGCTGGGGCCAACGTCCTGACTTTC. Amino acids: CASSDRGSAGANVLTF.

This clonotype has more than one count but fewer than ten. J is TRBJ1-2 and V is TRBV28; a possible D gene is TRBD1 (6 bases). CDR3 length equals 13 residues. Per germline, CDR1 MDHEN and CDR2 SYDVKM. Between the trimmed V and J ends, which lost 5 bases and 4 bases, there was a span of 11 bases. CDR3: CASSLGGRYGYTF. CDR3 nucleotides: TGTGCCAGCAGTCTGGGGGGGCGCTATGGCTACACCTTC.

In its sample, this clonotype was seen many times. V usage is TRBV14 and J usage is TRBJ1-6; D ambiguous. CDR1 and CDR2 from the germline V gene are SGHDN and FVKESK. V lost 3 bases, J lost 10 bases, and 7 bases lay in between. CDR3 size: 12 residues. The CDR3 here is CASSQAWSPLHF. For the CDR3, the DNA is TGTGCCAGCAGCCAGGCCTGGTCACCCCTCCACTTT.

This clonotype has more than one count but fewer than ten. At one boundary the junction diverges from the germline segment, which might be a read error. The chain links TRBV4-3 to TRBJ2-4; D may be TRBD1 (6 bases). The CDR3 runs to 19 residues. CDR1 is LGHNA, CDR2 YSLEER, per germline. The CDR3 here is CASNQGPPSQGLAKNIQYF. The DNA for the CDR3 is TGCGCCAGCAACCAAGGCCCACCTAGCCAGGGGCTAGCCAAAAACATTCAGTACTTC.

By share of the sample, this clonotype is medium-sized. The rearrangement joins TRBV29-1 to TRBJ2-1; 7 bases agree with TRBD2. Germline lookup yields CDR1 SQVTM and CDR2 ANQGSEA. V trimming: 4 bases; J trimming: 4 bases; junction bases outside the gene matches: 7. The CDR3 covers 14 residues. The CDR3 bases are TGCAGCGTTGCCGGGGCTAGCGGATACAATGAGCAGTTCTTC. Protein: CSVAGASGYNEQFF.

There are a few counts of this clonotype. The rearrangement links TRBV20-1 to TRBJ2-4; 10 bases map to TRBD2. This CDR3 is built from 18 residues. The trim removed 3 bases at V and 0 bases at J, leaving 11 bases unmatched. Germline V lookup: CDR1 DFQATT, CDR2 SNEGSKA (reference sequence). The CDR3 is CSASRASGRAGAKNIQYF. CDR3 coding DNA: TGCAGTGCTAGTAGGGCCAGCGGGAGGGCCGGAGCCAAAAACATTCAGTACTTC.

This chain joins TRBV11-2 and TRBJ2-1; TRBD2 agrees at 12 bases. J was trimmed by 2 bases and V by 5 bases; bases with no gene match: 16. Germline assignment: CDR1 SGHAT and CDR2 FQNNGV. This CDR3 is built from 20 residues. This chain's CDR3 is CASSPIAGASGRAAYNEQFF. The CDR3 DNA follows: TGTGCCAGCAGCCCAATTGCCGGGGCTAGCGGGAGGGCCGCCTACAATGAGCAGTTCTTC.

This clonotype was observed a few times. The J gene is TRBJ1-5, the V gene TRBV12-2; TRBD1 was called by the table and not checked on the DNA. TRBV12-2 is deemed a pseudogene. The CDR3 contains 16 residues. The CDR3 region has the DNA TGTGCAAGTCGCTTAGCGGGGGGCGCGGGCAATCAGCCCCAGCATTTT. As protein: CASRLAGGAGNQPQHF.

The V gene is TRBV7-6, the J gene TRBJ2-5; D is unresolved. The length of the CDR3 is 12 residues. V dropped 1 base and J dropped 5 bases, with 5 bases sitting between them. CDR1 is SGHVS and CDR2 is FNYEAQ in the germline V gene. The CDR3 reads CASSLEAETQYF. For the CDR3, the DNA is TGTGCCAGCAGCTTAGAGGCGGAGACCCAGTACTTC. Filled out from reference TRBV7-6 and TRBJ2-5, the complete variable domain reads GAGVSQSPRYKVTKRGQDVALRCDPISGHVSLYWYRQALGQGPEFLTYFNYEAQQDKSGLPNDRFSAERPEGSISTLTIQRTEQRDSAMYRCASSLEAETQYFGPGTRLLVL.

This clonotype was counted ten times or more. The chain employs TRBV2 and TRBJ1-6, with TRBD1 matching 7 bases. The CDR3 contains 14 residues. The ends lost 4 bases at V and 7 bases at J; junction bases unmatched: 4. CDR1 is SNHLY, CDR2 FYNNEI, per germline. CDR3 DNA sequence: TGTGCCAGCAGTGTAAGAGGGGGCAATTCACCCCTCCACTTT. Residues: CASSVRGGNSPLHF.

In this sample, this clonotype turned up many times. This sequence joins TRBV5-5 and TRBJ2-3, with D unclear. The V end lost 4 bases, the J end lost 4 bases, and 22 bases lay between the germline ends. This CDR3 has 17 residues. Looked up from germline, CDR1 is SGHKS and CDR2 is YYEKEE (reference sequence). DNA of the CDR3: TGTGCCAGCAGCCCAGGATTGCAGCCACTACCTTCAGATACGCAGTATTTT. This sequence encodes CASSPGLQPLPSDTQYF.

The chain uses TRBV11-2 and TRBJ1-2; D uncertain. This CDR3 has 12 residues. Germline V lookup: CDR1 SGHAT, CDR2 FQNNGV. Trimming took off 5 bases at V and 8 bases at J, with 12 bases between the two ends. The CDR3: CASSELQRGYTF. Here the CDR3 DNA reads TGTGCCAGCAGCGAACTACAAAGAGGCTACACCTTC.

Only a few counts were recorded for this clonotype. This chain connects TRBV5-6 to TRBJ2-1, with D perhaps given as TRBD1 or TRBD2 (5 bases each). CDR1 and CDR2 from the germline V gene are SGHDT and YYEEEE. The CDR3 consists of 16 residues. V was shortened by 4 bases and J by 1 base, with 15 bases between the two germline ends. DNA of the CDR3: TGTGCCAGCAGCCCCGAGGGGCTAACGTCCTACAATGAGCAGTTCTTC. Translation gives CASSPEGLTSYNEQFF.

This clonotype was seen more than once but under ten times. CDR3 DNA sequence: TGTGCAAGTCGTCCTTACAGGGCGCACTATGGCTACACCTTC. This translates into CASRPYRAHYGYTF. V and J are TRBV12-2 and TRBJ1-2; TRBD1, the table's D call, was not compared with the DNA. TRBV12-2 is given as a pseudogene. This CDR3 is 14 amino acids long.

This clonotype came up a few times. The V gene is TRBV7-2, the J gene TRBJ2-5; TRBD2 matches at 8 bases. With V trimmed by 6 bases and J by 1 base, 7 bases remained unmatched. This CDR3 is 15 amino acids long. Germline V gene lookup returns CDR1 SGHTA and CDR2 FQGNSA. The chain's CDR3 is CASRVSGIPQETQYF. CDR3 bases: TGTGCCAGCAGAGTTAGCGGGATACCCCAAGAGACCCAGTACTTC.

V usage is TRBV11-2 and J usage is TRBJ2-1; 12 nucleotides line up with TRBD2. The germline V gene has CDR1 SGHAT and CDR2 FQNNGV. The J segment lost 3 bases and the V segment lost 5 bases, leaving 2 bases of the junction unmatched. The CDR3 contains 15 residues. The CDR3 coding sequence is TGTGCCAGCAGCATACTAGCGGGAGGCTACAATGAGCAGTTCTTC. This sequence encodes CASSILAGGYNEQFF.

This chain joins TRBV27 and TRBJ2-1, with 9 positions matching TRBD2. This CDR3 spans 16 amino acids. V gave up 6 bases and J gave up 8 bases; unmatched junction bases: 14. The germline V gene encodes CDR1 MNHEY and CDR2 SMNVEV (reference sequence). The CDR3 protein is CASRPPFRGRAYEQFF. The CDR3 coding sequence is TGTGCCAGCAGGCCTCCTTTCCGCGGGAGGGCCTATGAGCAGTTCTTC.

This clonotype was detected a few times. The rearrangement uses TRBV29-1 and TRBJ2-7, with 9 positions matching TRBD2. This CDR3 is 14 amino acids long. The V gene's germline CDR1 is SQVTM and CDR2 ANQGSEA. Trimming took 1 base from V and 6 from J; bases not matched to a gene: 7. The CDR3 nucleotides are TGCAGCGTTGAAGGTAGCGGGAGTTATAGCGAGCAGTACTTC. It codes for CSVEGSGSYSEQYF.

The V and J genes are TRBV9 and TRBJ2-5; 7 nucleotides agree with TRBD1. The J segment lost 5 bases and the V segment lost 1 base, leaving 8 bases of the junction unmatched. Germline loops: CDR1 SGDLS, CDR2 YYNGEE. The length of the CDR3 is 15 residues. The CDR3 nucleotides read TGTGCCAGCAGCGTATATGAGGGGGCTTATGAGACCCAGTACTTC. It yields the protein CASSVYEGAYETQYF.

This chain uses TRBV14 with TRBJ1-3; no clear D. With 3 bases removed from V and 3 bases from J, the gap between germline ends came to 6 bases. The germline V gene has CDR1 SGHDN and CDR2 FVKESK. This CDR3 comprises 13 residues. CDR3 sequence: CASSQVIGNTIYF. In nucleotides, the CDR3 is TGTGCCAGCAGCCAGGTGATTGGAAACACCATATATTTT.